These T cell receptor beta chains were read from a single sample in a study of blood T cell repertoires in COVID-19. The assay was immunoSEQ multiplex PCR, and TCRdb's table has in-frame clones only and misses some. Of some 180,000 clones listed, around 80% are singletons. The sample comprised peripheral blood. Receptors originate from a woman aged 35 to 49 with COVID-19, enrolled during active disease. CDR3s include the opening cysteine and the closing phenylalanine or tryptophan. A D gene is named only where the DNA matches it firmly. Clone sizes are given selectively: once, few, many, or a class where the clone is expanded.

j_call	cdr3_length	v_call	d_call	clone_size	cdr3_aa	cdr3_nt
TRBJ2-5	13	TRBV7-2	.	.	CASSRDTRETQYF	TGTGCCAGCAGCCGGGATACCAGGGAGACCCAGTACTTC
TRBJ1-5	15	TRBV18	.	once	CASSPAGVGHQPQHF	TGTGCCAGCTCACCTGCAGGGGTGGGACATCAGCCCCAGCATTTT
TRBJ2-2	16	TRBV7-3	.	.	CASSHPAGRYTGELFF	TGTGCCAGCAGCCACCCCGCAGGGAGGTACACCGGGGAGCTGTTTTTT
TRBJ1-3	13	TRBV9	.	once	CASSVALGNTIYF	TGTGCCAGCAGCGTAGCTTTGGGAAACACCATATATTTT
TRBJ1-2	16	TRBV5-1	TRBD1	few	CASSRYPGQGAKGYTF	TGCGCCAGCAGCCGATACCCGGGACAGGGGGCGAAAGGCTACACCTTC
TRBJ2-3	16	TRBV18	TRBD1	.	CASSPPRTGATDTQYF	TGTGCCAGCTCACCCCCTAGGACAGGGGCCACAGATACGCAGTATTTT
TRBJ2-2	15	TRBV11-3	TRBD2	.	CASSSSGRAGGELFF	TGTGCCAGCAGCTCTAGCGGGAGGGCCGGCGGGGAGCTGTTTTTT
TRBJ1-6	15	TRBV19	TRBD1	.	CASSIETGGNSPLHF	TGTGCCAGTAGTATAGAAACAGGGGGTAATTCACCCCTCCACTTT
TRBJ2-1	13	TRBV29-1	TRBD2	once	CSGSQRGPNEQFF	TGCAGCGGTTCTCAGCGGGGACCCAATGAGCAGTTCTTC
TRBJ1-1	14	TRBV14	TRBD1	.	CASSLNRGDAEAFF	TGTGCCAGCAGCCTCAACAGGGGTGACGCTGAAGCTTTCTTT
TRBJ1-2	13	TRBV12-3/TRBV12-4	.	few	CASSLKGVHGYTF	TGTGCCAGCAGTTTAAAGGGGGTTCATGGCTACACCTTC
TRBJ1-1	16	TRBV4-2	.	.	CASSLNSPLQGTEAFF	TGTGCCAGCAGCCTCAACTCTCCCCTTCAGGGGACTGAAGCTTTCTTT
TRBJ2-5	13	TRBV6-1	.	once	CASSEVFGETQYF	TGTGCCAGCAGTGAAGTTTTCGGAGAGACCCAGTACTTC
TRBJ1-1	13	TRBV2	.	.	CASSDGGHTEAFF	TGTGCCAGCAGTGACGGGGGACACACTGAAGCTTTCTTT
TRBJ1-1	13	TRBV5-1	.	.	CASSLEGVSEAFF	TGCGCCAGCAGCTTGGAGGGGGTTTCTGAAGCTTTCTTT
TRBJ2-1	15	TRBV18	TRBD2	once	CASSPFGGGYNEQFF	TGTGCCAGCTCACCATTCGGCGGGGGGTACAATGAGCAGTTCTTC
TRBJ1-3	16	TRBV5-6	.	.	CASSWTTALSGNTIYF	TGTGCCAGCAGCTGGACGACAGCACTCTCTGGAAACACCATATATTTT
TRBJ1-5	14	TRBV28	.	many	CASRPGGTGQPQHF	TGTGCCAGCAGGCCGGGGGGGACTGGTCAGCCCCAGCATTTT
TRBJ1-1	15	TRBV4-1	.	once	CASSQETQLNTEAFF	TGCGCCAGCAGCCAGGAGACTCAGCTGAACACTGAAGCTTTCTTT
TRBJ2-3	15	TRBV5-1	TRBD2	.	CASSPGTSGGDTQYF	TGCGCCAGCAGCCCGGGGACTAGCGGGGGGGATACGCAGTATTTT
TRBJ1-2	14	TRBV11-2	.	.	CASSLGQLNYGYTF	TGTGCCAGCAGCTTAGGCCAGTTAAACTATGGCTACACCTTC
TRBJ2-2	13	TRBV5-6	.	.	CAFRDKNTGELFF	TGTGCCTTCCGGGACAAGAACACCGGGGAGCTGTTTTTT
TRBJ2-4	16	TRBV18	.	.	CASSPPDGVAKNIQYF	TGTGCCAGCTCACCACCTGACGGGGTAGCCAAAAACATTCAGTACTTC
TRBJ2-3	15	TRBV7-6	TRBD2	.	CASSSPSGGTDTQYF	TGTGCCAGCAGCTCACCGTCGGGAGGGACAGATACGCAGTATTTT
TRBJ2-5	14	TRBV5-6	.	.	CASSLGLGQETQYF	TGTGCCAGCAGCTTGGGACTAGGCCAAGAGACCCAGTACTTC
TRBJ1-2	12	TRBV6-5	TRBD1	.	CASTGTGGGYTF	TGTGCCAGTACCGGGACAGGGGGTGGCTACACCTTC
TRBJ2-3	15	TRBV10-2	.	.	CASSPTSGRTDTQYF	TGCGCCAGCAGTCCGACTAGTGGGAGAACGGATACGCAGTATTTT
TRBJ2-5	12	TRBV28	.	.	CASQWGEETQYF	TGTGCCAGCCAATGGGGAGAGGAGACCCAGTACTTC
TRBJ2-5	17	TRBV19	TRBD2	once	CASSIGPMVAGGETQYF	TGTGCCAGTAGTATAGGTCCGATGGTAGCGGGAGGCGAGACCCAGTACTTC
TRBJ1-2	14	TRBV19	TRBD1	.	CASTPGQRFYGYTF	TGTGCCAGTACCCCGGGACAGCGGTTTTATGGCTACACCTTC
TRBJ2-7	18	TRBV4-1	TRBD1	.	CASSQVRGGTGGLYGQYF	TGCGCCAGCAGCCAAGTCAGGGGCGGGACAGGGGGGTTGTACGGGCAGTACTTC
TRBJ2-7	11	TRBV19	.	.	CASSFSDEQYF	TGTGCCAGTAGTTTCTCCGACGAGCAGTACTTC
TRBJ1-1	17	TRBV18	TRBD1	.	CASSPGQGASISTEAFF	TGTGCCAGCTCACCAGGGCAGGGGGCATCGATTAGCACTGAAGCTTTCTTT
TRBJ2-2	15	TRBV10-1	.	.	CASSEVSGNTGELFF	TGCGCCAGCAGTGAGGTGTCAGGGAACACCGGGGAGCTGTTTTTT
TRBJ1-1	15	TRBV19	TRBD1	.	CASTPGQGVFTEAFF	TGTGCCAGTACCCCCGGACAGGGTGTTTTCACTGAAGCTTTCTTT
TRBJ2-1	15	TRBV24-1	.	.	CATGQTPSSYNEQFF	TGTGCCACCGGGCAGACACCCTCCTCCTACAATGAGCAGTTCTTC
TRBJ1-2	13	TRBV12-3/TRBV12-4	.	.	CASSLVPGHGYTF	TGTGCCAGCAGTTTGGTGCCAGGGCATGGCTACACCTTC
TRBJ2-5	15	TRBV3-1/TRBV3-2	.	.	CASSQGPGLQETQYF	TGTGCCAGCAGCCAAGGGCCAGGGCTTCAAGAGACCCAGTACTTC
TRBJ1-3	14	TRBV7-9	.	.	CASSSPTSGNTIYF	TGTGCCAGCAGCTCCCCTACCTCTGGAAACACCATATATTTT
TRBJ1-2	14	TRBV28	.	.	CASTAVITHYGYTF	TGTGCCAGCACCGCCGTGATCACTCACTATGGCTACACCTTC
TRBJ2-7	13	TRBV7-3	.	few	CASSLASAGEQYF	TGTGCCAGCAGTCTCGCTAGCGCCGGCGAGCAGTACTTC